This TCR beta chain was sequenced during a study of patients and donors after allogeneic stem cell transplantation. The CDR3 sequence is 13 residues long. Unmatched junction bases numbered 4, after V lost 6 bases and J lost 8 bases. Looked up from germline, CDR1 is MNHEY and CDR2 is SMNVEV (reference sequence). TCRdb used MiXCR to reprocess the RT-PCR reads, holding one entry per CDR3 protein. This sample yields over 130,000 distinct CDR3 sequences, of which roughly 35% are seen a single time; 50% belongs to the top ten. The chain recombines TRBV27 with TRBJ1-2; 12 nucleotides agree with TRBD1. Sequenced: blood, either unsorted or a sorted T cell fraction (not recorded which). This TCR derives from a human donor who was either an allogeneic HSCT recipient or a stem cell or donor lymphocyte infusion donor (not recorded which). It is not recorded whose cells these are; they may come from a transplant donor. The CDR3 DNA reads TGTGCCAGCAGATCGGGACAGGGGGCCGGCTACACCTTC. Translation: CASRSGQGAGYTF.